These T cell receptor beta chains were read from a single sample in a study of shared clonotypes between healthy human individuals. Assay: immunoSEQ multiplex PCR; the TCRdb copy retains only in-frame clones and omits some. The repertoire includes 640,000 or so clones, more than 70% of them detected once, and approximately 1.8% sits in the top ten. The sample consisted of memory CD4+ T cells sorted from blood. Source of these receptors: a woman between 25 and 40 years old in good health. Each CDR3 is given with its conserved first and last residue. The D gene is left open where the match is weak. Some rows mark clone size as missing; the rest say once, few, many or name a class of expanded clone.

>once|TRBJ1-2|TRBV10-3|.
CAISGDYGYTF
TGTGCCATCAGTGGGGACTATGGCTACACCTTC
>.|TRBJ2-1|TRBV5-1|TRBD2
CASSPGGLAGGGNEQFF
TGCGCCAGCAGCCCCGGAGGACTAGCGGGAGGGGGCAATGAGCAGTTCTTC
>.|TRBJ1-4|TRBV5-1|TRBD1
CASSLAGTGIRNEKLFF
TGCGCCAGCAGCTTGGCCGGGACAGGGATTCGAAATGAAAAACTGTTTTTT
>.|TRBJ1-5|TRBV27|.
CASRPAPDRFNSNQPQHF
TGTGCCAGCAGACCAGCCCCTGACAGGTTTAATAGCAATCAGCCCCAGCATTTT
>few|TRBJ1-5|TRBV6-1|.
CASSDSPGVPPQHF
TGTGCCAGCAGTGACTCCCCAGGGGTACCGCCCCAGCATTTT
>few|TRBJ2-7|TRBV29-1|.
CSVEGDTSEQYF
TGCAGCGTTGAGGGGGACACTTCAGAGCAGTACTTC
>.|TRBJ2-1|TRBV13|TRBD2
CASRGLAGGEEQFF
TGTGCCAGCAGGGGACTAGCGGGAGGGGAAGAGCAGTTCTTC
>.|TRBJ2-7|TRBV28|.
CASNSGGAYEQYF
TGTGCCAGCAATTCCGGTGGAGCCTACGAGCAGTACTTC
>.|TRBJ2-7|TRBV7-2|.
CASSLPPNSYEQYF
TGTGCCAGCAGCTTACCTCCGAACTCCTACGAGCAGTACTTC
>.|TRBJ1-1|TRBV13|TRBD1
CASNPEWANTGGAGTEAFF
TGTGCCAGCAACCCCGAGTGGGCTAATACAGGGGGCGCAGGCACTGAAGCTTTCTTT
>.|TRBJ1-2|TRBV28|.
CASNRNNYGYTF
TGTGCCAGCAACAGGAATAACTATGGCTACACCTTC
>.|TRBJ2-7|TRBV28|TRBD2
CASSFSAGVAREQYF
TGTGCCAGCAGTTTTTCGGCGGGAGTAGCCCGCGAGCAGTACTTC
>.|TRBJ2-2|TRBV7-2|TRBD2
CASRGTSGRTGELFF
TGTGCCAGCAGAGGGACTAGCGGGAGGACCGGGGAGCTGTTTTTT
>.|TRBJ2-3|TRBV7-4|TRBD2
CASSRAGLACGTDTQYF
TGTGCCAGCAGCCGCGCTGGACTAGCGTGTGGTACAGATACGCAGTATTTT
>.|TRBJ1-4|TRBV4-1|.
CASSQGFREKLFF
TGCGCCAGCAGCCAAGGGTTCAGGGAAAAACTGTTTTTT
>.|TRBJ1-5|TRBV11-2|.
CASSATVNQPQHF
TGTGCCAGCAGCGCAACAGTGAATCAGCCCCAGCATTTT
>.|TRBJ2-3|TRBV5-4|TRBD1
CASSLDGTGAADTQYF
TGTGCCAGCAGCTTGGATGGGACAGGGGCAGCAGATACGCAGTATTTT
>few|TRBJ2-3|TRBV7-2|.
CASSLGPRTQYF
TGTGCCAGCAGCTTAGGCCCCCGTACGCAGTATTTT
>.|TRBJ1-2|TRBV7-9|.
CASSEGQGYGYTF
TGTGCCAGCAGCGAAGGACAAGGCTATGGCTACACCTTC
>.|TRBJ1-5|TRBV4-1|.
CASSHQPVDQPQHF
TGCGCCAGCAGCCATCAACCCGTTGATCAGCCCCAGCATTTT
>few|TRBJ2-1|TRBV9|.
CASSVYWDNEQFF
TGTGCCAGCAGCGTATATTGGGACAATGAGCAGTTCTTC
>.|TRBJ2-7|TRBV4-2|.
CASSQARGQLETYEQYF
TGTGCCAGCAGCCAAGCCCGGGGGCAACTGGAAACCTACGAGCAGTACTTC
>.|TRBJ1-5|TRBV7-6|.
CASTPVRSGGHF
TGTGCCAGCACCCCAGTGAGGTCGGGGGGGCATTTT
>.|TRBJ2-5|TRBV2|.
CASEFFRNLRETQYF
TGTGCGAGCGAGTTTTTCAGGAACCTTCGGGAGACCCAGTACTTC